What follows are 5 T cell receptor beta chains derived from one specimen sequenced in a study of blood T cell repertoires in COVID-19. TCRdb's table, derived via immunoSEQ multiplex PCR, lists solely in-frame clones and lacks some. The table has approximately 220,000 clones, roughly 81% seen once. Sequencing was performed on peripheral blood. The origin of the receptors is a man aged 45-60 years who had recovered from COVID-19.

This clone was seen a handful of times. V and J are TRBV28 and TRBJ1-1; TRBD1 aligns across 8 bases. This CDR3 has 14 residues. The ends lost 4 bases at V and 4 bases at J; junction bases unmatched: 5. Germline CDR1 and CDR2: MDHEN and SYDVKM. CDR3 DNA sequence: TGTGCCAGCAGTTCACAGGGGGTTGGCACTGAAGCTTTCTTT. Protein: CASSSQGVGTEAFF.

This clone came up once. The chain recombines TRBV18 with TRBJ2-1, with TRBD1 matching 9 bases. J lost 8 bases, V lost 5 bases, and 10 bases had no gene match. The CDR3 spans 15 residues. CDR1 is KGHSH and CDR2 is LQKENI in the germline V gene. CDR3 in amino acids: CASSEGQGGFHEQFF. The CDR3 DNA follows: TGTGCCAGCTCAGAGGGACAGGGAGGGTTTCATGAGCAGTTCTTC.

This clone showed up just a few times. V is TRBV7-2 and J is TRBJ2-1; the match to TRBD1 covers 10 bases. The V segment lost 1 base and the J segment 0 bases; nucleotides outside the gene matches: 9. The V gene's germline CDR1 is SGHTA and CDR2 FQGNSA. The CDR3 extends over 19 amino acids. The CDR3 sequence: CASSLGTGGHLSSYNEQFF. Written as DNA, the CDR3 is TGTGCCAGCAGCTTAGGGACAGGGGGGCACCTCAGCTCCTACAATGAGCAGTTCTTC. Variable domain in full (rest from reference TRBV7-2 and TRBJ2-1): GAGVSQSPSNKVTEKGKDVELRCDPISGHTALYWYRQSLGQGLEFLIYFQGNSAPDKSGLPSDRFSAERTGGSVSTLTIQRTQQEDSAVYLCASSLGTGGHLSSYNEQFFGPGTRLTVL.

DNA for the CDR3: TGTGCCAGCTTGGGGACAGGGGACCAAGAGCAGTACTTC. It codes for CASLGTGDQEQYF. The genes are TRBV21-1 and TRBJ2-7; the table's D gene call, TRBD1, was not cross checked with the DNA. TRBV21-1 is classified as a pseudogene. CDR3 length: 13 amino acids.

V and J are TRBV5-5 and TRBJ2-3; 8 bases line up with TRBD2. The V gene's germline CDR1 is SGHKS and CDR2 YYEKEE (reference sequence). The CDR3 contains 13 residues. The V and J ends lost 2 bases and 5 bases, in that order; junction bases with no gene match: 1. CDR3 region: CASSFREGDTQYF. The CDR3 region has the DNA TGTGCCAGCAGCTTCCGGGAGGGAGATACGCAGTATTTT.